This TCR beta chain was obtained from a study of CD8 T cells in ankylosing spondylitis. Study conclusions and caveats: A motif of roughly eight highly homologous TCR beta variants was seen as apparently characteristic of ankylosing spondylitis blood.

TCRdb used MiXCR to reprocess the 5' RACE reads, holding one entry per CDR3 protein. This sample has hundreds of thousands of distinct CDR3 sequences, with under 35% found just once. There are a few counts of this clonotype. Antigen specificity is unknown. With 3 bases clipped from V and 6 bases from J, the junction kept 13 bases outside the gene matches. CDR1 is DFQATT and CDR2 is SNEGSKA in the germline V gene (reference sequence). The CDR3 runs 15 residues. The TCR originated in a male donor with ankylosing spondylitis or in good health (not recorded which). Sequencing used blood, either unsorted or a sorted T cell fraction (not recorded which). The rearrangement uses TRBV20-1 and TRBJ2-7; 8 positions match TRBD2. This chain's CDR3 is CSARTPGGELGEQYF. CDR3 sequence (DNA): TGCAGTGCTAGGACCCCGGGGGGGGAATTAGGCGAGCAGTACTTC.